This TCR beta chain stems from a study of beta chain features in type 1 diabetes. Expressed TCRB transcripts were sequenced after all isolated RNA was converted to cDNA. Method: immunoSEQ multiplex PCR; TCRdb's copy keeps in-frame clones and lacks some. This sample carries about 930,000 clones, 17% of them seen once, and the ten largest clones take around 0.02%. The single heparinised draw taken from each donor contained around 120 mL of blood on average. Staining for CD45RO/CCR7/CD25/CD127/CD95/CD27 allowed sorting of CD4+ naive, central memory, regulatory and stem cell-like memory cells. Germline V gene sequence: CDR1 MNHEY, CDR2 SVGAGI. Trimming left V 0 bases short and J 3 bases short, with 12 bases between. This CDR3 has 16 residues. The study's findings and limits: All four CD4+ subsets of Type 1 diabetes patients contained TCRB CDR3s that were moderately but significantly shorter.

This clone was detected only a few times. Its target is not known. Material: naive CD4+ T cells from blood. The V call is TRBV6-5, the J call TRBJ1-5; D might be TRBD1 (6 bases). This TCR derives from a woman aged 18-29 years in good health. The CDR3 coding sequence is TGTGCCAGCAGTTACTCGATCCAGGGGATCAATCAGCCCCAGCATTTT. Encoded protein: CASSYSIQGINQPQHF.